Reported below is one TCR beta chain. Its antigen target is currently unknown. Base quality data are lacking; no much larger clone is found one base away. At diagnosis, peripheral blood, uninvolved tumor-adjacent lung and tumor were collected and stored as a combination of fresh-frozen and FFPE material. For TCR repertoire profiling, blood samples were analyzed as peripheral blood mononuclear cells. This entry is derived from a study of T cells in localized non-small cell lung cancer (dated by TCRdb to the early 2020s). Regarding the study in general: Comparing tumors with uninvolved tumor-adjacent lungs, the study looked at the T cell repertoires of fewer than 250 patients with early-stage NSCLC. The cohort was made up of hundreds of treatment-naive NSCLC patients whose localized lung tumors had been resected. A mean age of around 66 years was recorded for the NSCLC patients, of whom roughly 130 were male and 100 to 110 were female. Study-wide findings and limitations: Since the design was exploratory, TCR variables were selected using unadjusted p-values with no false-discovery rate correction. Uninvolved tumor-adjacent lung showed the highest T cell clonality, higher than tumor, which suggests more focused antigenic responses in the uninvolved tumor-adjacent lung. Because multi-region tumor sequencing was not performed, intratumor heterogeneity could not be ruled out. A median of 57 of the top 100 tumor clones turned up in the paired uninvolved adjacent lung, and under 30 of those clones also ranked among the top 100 of that same adjacent lung. Longer overall survival was associated with higher T cell density in blood, whereas shorter survival was associated with higher clonality in adjacent lung.

Spanning cysteine to phenylalanine, the CDR3 consists of 11 amino acids. The retained sequence is limited to the CDR3, 33 bases, with the frame set at the first base. The germline V gene (reference sequence) sets CDR1 to SGHKS and CDR2 to YYEKEE. V is pared back by 0 bases and J by 6 bases, with 4 bases lying between the germline termini. The immunoSEQ Assay was used to sequence TCR beta CDR3 regions from DNA. Turning to the authors' computational methods: To compute T cell density, TCR beta template counts were normalized to usable DNA, which was estimated by amplifying housekeeping genes. Richness was estimated with the preseqR package, extrapolating to 400,000 templates for PBMC samples and 120,000 templates for tissue samples. Clonality was calculated as one minus Pielou's evenness. Differential abundance testing on productive amino-acid clonotypes, with a minimum total count of 5 and an alpha of 0.1, was used to identify tissue-enriched TCRs. The Jaccard Index and the Morisita Overlap Index were used to quantify repertoire overlap between compartments. GLIPH clustered TCR beta CDR3s with public tetramer-defined viral CDR3s; viral motifs required at least three viral sequences plus V-gene enrichment. The table was pulled from immuneACCESS by TCRdb, which kept in-frame rearrangements only. Such tables lose some clones; where checked, under half of the loss comes from unresolved V genes, and the rest has no known cause. The DNA gave D and trimming, while V, J and clone size come from that table. Present in this sample are 10,000 to 15,000 clones, just over 85% of which were seen just once. The top ten clonotypes cover roughly 60% of the sample.

The TCR comes from a male donor older than 55 with stage III lung adenocarcinoma. In this chain, TRBV5-5 is recombined with TRBJ2-7; the D gene assignment is ambiguous. The sequenced sample was peripheral blood, obtained before any cancer treatment. The nucleotide sequence reads TGTGCCAGCAGCTTGGTAGGCGAGCAGTACTTC. Translated, this is CASSLVGEQYF. The full variable domain, completed from the reference TRBV5-5 and TRBJ2-7 proteins outside the CDR3, reads DAGVTQSPTHLIKTRGQQVTLRCSPISGHKSVSWYQQVLGQGPQFIFQYYEKEERGRGNFPDRFSARQFPNYSSELNVNALLLGDSALYLCASSLVGEQYFGPGTRLTVT.